These 13 T cell receptor beta chains originate from one sample sequenced in a study of blood T cell repertoires in COVID-19. Assay used: immunoSEQ multiplex PCR; TCRdb lists only in-frame clones, some missing. This sample has around 240,000 clones; approximately 90% occur once, and the top ten carry 0.95% to 1.5%. The sequenced material came from PBMCs or T cells enriched from blood (not recorded which). The receptors shown here come from a human donor in a cohort exposed to, infected with or recovered from COVID-19 (not recorded which). The donor label of this sample is uncertain.

The CDR3: CASDSSGGAYNEQFF. DNA of the CDR3: TGTGCCAGTGATTCTAGCGGGGGAGCCTACAATGAGCAGTTCTTC. V usage is TRBV19 and J usage is TRBJ2-1; 10 bases align to TRBD2. This CDR3 has 15 amino acids. V was clipped by 8 bases and J by 2 bases; unmatched bases: 6. Germline values: CDR1 LNHDA, CDR2 SQIVND (reference sequence).

CDR3 sequence (DNA): TGTGCCAGCAGCTTAGAGGGACAGGGGTTCCACGAGCAGTACTTC. Amino acids: CASSLEGQGFHEQYF. The V gene is TRBV7-8, the J gene TRBJ2-7, with 10 bases lining up with TRBD1. J lost 5 bases, V lost 1 base, and 5 bases had no gene match. Germline V CDR1 and CDR2: SGHVS, FQNEAQ. The CDR3 totals 15 residues.

The chain uses TRBV5-6 and TRBJ1-5; 9 nucleotides match TRBD1. V gave up 3 bases and J gave up 2 bases; unmatched junction bases: 3. Germline V gene sequence: CDR1 SGHDT, CDR2 YYEEEE. The CDR3 has 15 residues. The DNA of the CDR3 is TGTGCCAGCAGCTACTACAGGGGGCGCAATCAGCCCCAGCATTTT. Translating it yields CASSYYRGRNQPQHF.

The chain uses TRBV28 and TRBJ1-2; D not certain. Trimming pared 10 bases from V and 5 bases from J, leaving 17 bases between. The CDR3 has 13 amino acids. The germline V gene has CDR1 MDHEN and CDR2 SYDVKM. Here the CDR3 reads CAIPGVSTYGYTF. The CDR3 DNA sequence: TGTGCCATCCCCGGGGTTAGCACTTATGGCTACACCTTC.

V is TRBV5-1 and J is TRBJ2-3; 7 bases are a match to TRBD1. V dropped 5 bases and J dropped 2; count of bases not matched to a gene: 8. Germline V gene data show CDR1 as SGHRS and CDR2 as YFSETQ. This CDR3 is built from 15 residues. The CDR3 coding sequence is TGCGCCAGCAGTTCGGGACAGAGCATCACAGATACGCAGTATTTT. Protein: CASSSGQSITDTQYF.

This clone came up once. The chain employs TRBV2 and TRBJ2-2, with a tentative D call TRBD1 (5 bases). The CDR3 covers 14 residues. Germline values: CDR1 SNHLY, CDR2 FYNNEI. With 3 bases removed from V and 4 bases from J, the gap between germline ends came to 9 bases. In nucleotides, the CDR3 is TGTGCCAGCAGTGAGAGACAGTCCACCGGGGAGCTGTTTTTT. This translates into CASSERQSTGELFF.

The V call is TRBV6-5, the J call TRBJ2-3; TRBD1 might be the D (5 bases). Germline V gives CDR1 MNHEY, CDR2 SVGAGI. CDR3 length: 15 residues. Trimming took off 5 bases at V and 4 bases at J, with 16 bases between the two ends. As DNA, the CDR3 is TGTGCCAGCAGTAGTTCATCAGGGTTCGCAGATACGCAGTATTTT. Amino acids: CASSSSSGFADTQYF.

The chain combines TRBV5-1 with TRBJ2-7; unclear D gene. V gave up 0 bases and J gave up 2 bases, with 6 bases separating them. Germline CDR1 SGHRS, CDR2 YFSETQ. The CDR3 totals 13 residues. Written as DNA, the CDR3 is TGCGCCAGCAGCTTGGACGGTCCCTACGAGCAGTACTTC. Its translation: CASSLDGPYEQYF.

This chain connects TRBV19 to TRBJ1-1, with D uncertain. Germline CDR1 reads LNHDA; CDR2 reads SQIVND (reference sequence). V dropped 3 bases and J dropped 6 bases, with 14 bases sitting between them. This CDR3 spans 14 amino acids. The CDR3 loop is CASSISHGESEAFF. In DNA form, the CDR3 reads TGTGCCAGTAGTATTAGTCACGGGGAATCTGAAGCTTTCTTT. Using reference TRBV19 and TRBJ1-1 for the parts outside the CDR3, the full variable domain is DGGITQSPKYLFRKEGQNVTLSCEQNLNHDAMYWYRQDPGQGLRLIYYSQIVNDFQKGDIAEGYSVSREKKESFPLTVTSAQKNPTAFYLCASSISHGESEAFFGQGTRLTVV.

The chain recombines TRBV12-5 with TRBJ2-1; 7 bases map to TRBD1. CDR1 LGHNT and CDR2 FRNRAP come from the germline V gene. This CDR3 has 15 residues. V lost 5 bases to trimming and J lost 0 bases; unmatched junction nucleotides: 4. CDR3 protein: CASGPGQVSYNEQFF. The DNA of the CDR3 is TGTGCTAGTGGTCCCGGACAGGTCTCCTACAATGAGCAGTTCTTC.

J is TRBJ1-2 and V is TRBV5-4; 7 nucleotides match TRBD1. CDR1 and CDR2 from the germline V gene are SGHNT and YYREEE (reference sequence). With 2 bases clipped from V and 7 bases from J, the junction kept 11 bases outside the gene matches. CDR3 length equals 15 residues. The CDR3 coding sequence is TGTGCCAGCAGCTTCCGGGACAGTACTTTCTCTGGCTACACCTTC. As protein: CASSFRDSTFSGYTF. Together with reference TRBV5-4 and TRBJ1-2, the CDR3 gives the full variable domain: ETGVTQSPTHLIKTRGQQVTLRCSSQSGHNTVSWYQQALGQGPQFIFQYYREEENGRGNFPPRFSGLQFPNYSSELNVNALELDDSALYLCASSFRDSTFSGYTFGSGTRLTVV.

The chain carries TRBV7-2 and TRBJ1-4, with TRBD1 identical over 12 bases. CDR1 is SGHTA, CDR2 FQGNSA, per germline. Germline trimming cut 5 bases from V and 10 bases from J; bases unmatched to any gene: 5. This CDR3 is 14 amino acids long. The CDR3 coding sequence is TGTGCCAGCAGCCCTGGGACAGGGGGCGGAAAACTGTTTTTT. Translating gives CASSPGTGGGKLFF.

This chain joins TRBV7-9 and TRBJ1-4; maybe TRBD1 (6 bases). Trimming shortened V by 6 bases and J by 5 bases, and 16 bases separated the two germline ends. CDR1 and CDR2 from the germline V gene are SEHNR and FQNEAQ (reference sequence). This CDR3 spans 15 amino acids. The CDR3 here is CASRAQGPSNEKLFF. The CDR3 region has the DNA TGTGCCAGCAGGGCCCAGGGGCCCTCAAATGAAAAACTGTTTTTT.